This TCR beta chain was recovered during a study of beta chain features in type 1 diabetes (dated by TCRdb to the late 2010s). A note on the overall study: No differences in mean age, gender distribution, total cell number or subset yield were found between patients and healthy donors. A total of roughly 100 million sorted cells were examined across all samples, and the number of cells per subset was strongly correlated with RNA yield. In the study, TCRB repertoires of sorted circulating CD4+ T cell subsets from recently diagnosed type 1 diabetes patients were compared with those of matched healthy donors. Regulatory and stem cell-like memory subsets were isolated from only 8 patients and roughly eight healthy donors, whereas naive and central memory subsets came from all 30 or so donors. General study outcomes and caveats: Naive, central memory and regulatory TCRB repertoires appeared to be more similar among patients than among healthy donors. A moderate but significant shortening of TCRB CDR3 length was observed in type 1 diabetes patients in all four CD4+ subsets. At VDJ recombination sites, patients with type 1 diabetes made fewer insertions and deleted more nucleotides, a pattern implying thymic rearrangement abnormalities. Because cDNA was sequenced instead of genomic DNA, highly expressing activated cells could be over-represented, though the groups showed no difference in activation or CD3 levels. Because the HLA sub-analyses included only small numbers of individuals, any influence of HLA type on TCRB rearrangement was left unresolved. Shorter templates might have been favored by PCR, but patient and control samples were amplified and corrected together, so both groups would have been affected equally by any skew.

Each donor gave one peripheral blood draw, averaging approximately 0.11 L, which was collected into heparinised tubes. Using a panel that included CD45RO, CCR7, CD25, CD127, CD95 and CD27, naive, central memory, regulatory and stem cell-like memory CD4+ T cells were sorted on a BD FACSAria II. A purity above 98% was achieved for all sorted populations. PBMCs were isolated immediately by Lymphoprep density gradient centrifugation and stained directly without culture. Samples were stained and sorted in pairs, with one healthy donor and one patient per experiment, so that batch effects were minimized. This clone was counted ten times or more. The specificity of this receptor is unknown. Base qualities are not recorded, but no much larger clone differs from it by a single base. CDR1 is given as LNHDA and CDR2 as SQIVND, both from the germline V gene (reference sequence). The CDR3 holds 14 amino acids from the cysteine to the phenylalanine. Kept here is only the CDR3 DNA, which spans 42 bases and is read in frame from base 1. The germline ends are 17 bases apart after V is trimmed by 5 bases and J by 9 bases.

All of the isolated RNA was reverse transcribed with the High Capacity cDNA Reverse Transcription Kit, so expressed TCRB transcripts were sequenced. Deep immunoSEQ sequencing was performed on naive, central memory and regulatory T cell samples, with an average of roughly 3.6 million total reads per sample. Sorted cells were lysed in RLT buffer and RNA was extracted with DNase-treated RNeasy Micro or Mini kits, depending on cell number. Each cell subset was processed on its own to prevent cross-contamination, while patient and healthy donor samples were processed together. The immunoSEQ multiplex PCR was used to amplify TCRB sequences from cDNA, generating 87-bp fragments that spanned the CDR3 region. Sequencing of the amplicons was done on the Illumina HiSeq platform. The paper's processing steps were these. PCR bias was corrected computationally using synthetic template baselines, and reads within Hamming distance 2 were collapsed, with unmergeable singletons discarded. By aligning reads against IMGT, V, D and J genes, CDR3 length, and insertions or deletions at six rearrangement sites were assigned. Clonotype counts were normalized to sorted cell number within each subset before computing true diversity and Gini coefficients with the tcR R package. The overlap coefficient, calculated on TCRB nucleotide sequences, was used to quantify repertoire sharing. In TCRdb, the immuneACCESS table is reduced to in-frame sequences with V and J assigned. These tables do not hold every clone; where another copy was compared, an unresolved V gene accounts for under half, and the others remain unexplained. That table gives V, J and clone size, and the DNA gave D and trimming. The table for this sample lists about 300,000 clones; 7.5% to 9.5% of them were counted only once. The top ten hold about 0.93% of the sample.

The TCR comes from a young woman in good health. The sample consisted of central memory CD4+ T cells from blood. The rearrangement joined TRBV19 to TRBJ2-1, with the D call perhaps TRBD1 or TRBD2, each one matching 6 bases. CDR3 reads: CASSRVGRDIEQFF. The sequenced DNA is TGTGCCAGTAGTCGAGTGGGGCGGGACATTGAGCAGTTCTTC.